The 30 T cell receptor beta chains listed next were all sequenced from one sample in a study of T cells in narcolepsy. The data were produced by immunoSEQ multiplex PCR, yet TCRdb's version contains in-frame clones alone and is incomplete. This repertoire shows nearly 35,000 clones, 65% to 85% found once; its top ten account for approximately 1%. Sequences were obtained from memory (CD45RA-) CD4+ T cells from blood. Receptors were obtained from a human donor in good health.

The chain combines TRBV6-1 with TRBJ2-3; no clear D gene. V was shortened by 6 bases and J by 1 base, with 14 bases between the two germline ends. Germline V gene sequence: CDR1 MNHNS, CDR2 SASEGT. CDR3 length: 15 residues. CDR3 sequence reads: CASSVLGQGTDTQYF. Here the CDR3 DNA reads TGTGCCAGCAGCGTCCTAGGGCAGGGCACAGATACGCAGTATTTT.

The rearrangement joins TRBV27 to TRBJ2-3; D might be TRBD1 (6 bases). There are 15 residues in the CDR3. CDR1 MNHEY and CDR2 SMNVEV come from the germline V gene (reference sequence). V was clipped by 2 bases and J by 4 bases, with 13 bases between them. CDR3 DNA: TGTGCCAGCAGTTTACGGACAGCAGTTCCAGATACGCAGTATTTT. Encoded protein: CASSLRTAVPDTQYF.

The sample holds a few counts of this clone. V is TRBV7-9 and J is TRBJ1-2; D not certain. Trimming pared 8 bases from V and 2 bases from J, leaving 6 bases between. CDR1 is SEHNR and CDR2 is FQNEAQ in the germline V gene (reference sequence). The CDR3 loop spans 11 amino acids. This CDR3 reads CASGENYGYTF. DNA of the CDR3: TGTGCCAGCGGGGAGAACTATGGCTACACCTTC.

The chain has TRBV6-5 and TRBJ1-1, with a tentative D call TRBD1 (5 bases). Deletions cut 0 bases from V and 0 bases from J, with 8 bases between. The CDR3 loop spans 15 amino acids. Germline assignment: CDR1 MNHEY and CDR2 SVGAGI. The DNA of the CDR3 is TGTGCCAGCAGTTACTCTGGGGCTATGAACACTGAAGCTTTCTTT. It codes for CASSYSGAMNTEAFF.

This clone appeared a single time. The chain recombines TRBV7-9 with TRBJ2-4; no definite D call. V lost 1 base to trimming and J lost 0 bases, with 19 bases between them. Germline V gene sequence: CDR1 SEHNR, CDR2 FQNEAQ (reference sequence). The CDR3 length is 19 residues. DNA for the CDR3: TGTGCCAGCAGCTTAGGGCCAGGTCAAGAAATCTTAGCCAAAAACATTCAGTACTTC. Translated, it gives CASSLGPGQEILAKNIQYF. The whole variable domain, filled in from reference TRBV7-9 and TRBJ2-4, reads DTGVSQNPRHKITKRGQNVTFRCDPISEHNRLYWYRQTLGQGPEFLTYFQNEAQLEKSRLLSDRFSAERPKGSFSTLEIQRTEQGDSAMYLCASSLGPGQEILAKNIQYFGAGTRLSVL.

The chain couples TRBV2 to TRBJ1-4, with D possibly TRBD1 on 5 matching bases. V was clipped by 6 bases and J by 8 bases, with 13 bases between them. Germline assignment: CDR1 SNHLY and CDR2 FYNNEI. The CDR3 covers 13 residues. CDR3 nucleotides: TGTGCCAGCAGGGGCAGGGTAGGGGAAAAACTGTTTTTT. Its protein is CASRGRVGEKLFF.

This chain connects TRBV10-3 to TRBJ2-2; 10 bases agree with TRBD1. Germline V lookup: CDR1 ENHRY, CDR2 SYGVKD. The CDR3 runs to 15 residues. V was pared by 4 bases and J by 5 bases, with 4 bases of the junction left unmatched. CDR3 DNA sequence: TGTGCCATCAGTGCCGACAGGGGGCGAACCGGGGAGCTGTTTTTT. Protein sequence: CAISADRGRTGELFF.

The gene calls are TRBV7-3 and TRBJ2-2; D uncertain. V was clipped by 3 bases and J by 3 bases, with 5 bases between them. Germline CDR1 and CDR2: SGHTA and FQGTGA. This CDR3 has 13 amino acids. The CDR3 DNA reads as TGTGCCAGCAGCTTCGACTACACCGGGGAGCTGTTTTTT. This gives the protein CASSFDYTGELFF.

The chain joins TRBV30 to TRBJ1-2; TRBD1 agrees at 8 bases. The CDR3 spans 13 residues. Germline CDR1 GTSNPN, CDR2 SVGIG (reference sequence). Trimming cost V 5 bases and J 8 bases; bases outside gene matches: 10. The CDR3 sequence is CAWGRDRPRGYTF. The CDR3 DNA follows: TGTGCCTGGGGACGGGACAGGCCTCGAGGCTACACCTTC. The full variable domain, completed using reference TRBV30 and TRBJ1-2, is SQTIHQWPATLVQPVGSPLSLECTVEGTSNPNLYWYRQAAGRGLQLLFYSVGIGQISSEVPQNLSASRPQDRQFILSSKKLLLSDSGFYLCAWGRDRPRGYTFGSGTRLTVV.

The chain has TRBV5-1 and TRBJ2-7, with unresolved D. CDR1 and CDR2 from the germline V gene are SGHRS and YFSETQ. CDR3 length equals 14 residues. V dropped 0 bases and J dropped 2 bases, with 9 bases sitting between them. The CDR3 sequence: CASSLASGTYEQYF. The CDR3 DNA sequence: TGCGCCAGCAGCTTGGCCTCCGGCACCTACGAGCAGTACTTC. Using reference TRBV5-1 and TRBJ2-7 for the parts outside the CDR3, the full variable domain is KAGVTQTPRYLIKTRGQQVTLSCSPISGHRSVSWYQQTPGQGLQFLFEYFSETQRNKGNFPGRFSGRQFSNSRSEMNVSTLELGDSALYLCASSLASGTYEQYFGPGTRLTVT.

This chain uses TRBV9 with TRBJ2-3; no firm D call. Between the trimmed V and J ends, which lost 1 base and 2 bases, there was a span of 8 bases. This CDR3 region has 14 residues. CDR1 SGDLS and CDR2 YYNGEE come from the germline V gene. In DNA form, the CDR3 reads TGTGCCAGCAGCGTAAGTGGTGTCACAGATACGCAGTATTTT. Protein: CASSVSGVTDTQYF.

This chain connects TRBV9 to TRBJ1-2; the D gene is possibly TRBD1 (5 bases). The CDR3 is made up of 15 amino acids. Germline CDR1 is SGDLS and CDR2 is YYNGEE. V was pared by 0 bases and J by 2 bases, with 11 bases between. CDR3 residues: CASSVGTGFNYGYTF. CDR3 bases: TGTGCCAGCAGCGTAGGTACAGGATTCAACTATGGCTACACCTTC.

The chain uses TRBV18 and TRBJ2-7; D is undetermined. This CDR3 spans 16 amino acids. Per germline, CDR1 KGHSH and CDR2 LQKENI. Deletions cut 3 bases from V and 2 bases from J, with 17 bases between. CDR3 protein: CASSPEGPPGPYEQYF. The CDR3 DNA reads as TGTGCCAGCTCACCCGAAGGACCACCTGGCCCCTACGAGCAGTACTTC.

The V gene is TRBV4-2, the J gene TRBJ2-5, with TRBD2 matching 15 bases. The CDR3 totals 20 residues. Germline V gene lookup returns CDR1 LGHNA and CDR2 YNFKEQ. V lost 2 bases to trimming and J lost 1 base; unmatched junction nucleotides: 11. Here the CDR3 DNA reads TGTGCCAGCAGCCAAAATAAAGGACTAGCGGGAGGGCCCTCCCAAGAGACCCAGTACTTC. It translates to CASSQNKGLAGGPSQETQYF.

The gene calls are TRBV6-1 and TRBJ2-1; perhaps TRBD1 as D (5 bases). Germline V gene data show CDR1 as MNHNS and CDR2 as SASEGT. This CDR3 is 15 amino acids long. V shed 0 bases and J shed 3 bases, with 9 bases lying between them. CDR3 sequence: CASSEAGLYYNEQFF. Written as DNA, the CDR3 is TGTGCCAGCAGTGAAGCGGGGCTATACTACAATGAGCAGTTCTTC.

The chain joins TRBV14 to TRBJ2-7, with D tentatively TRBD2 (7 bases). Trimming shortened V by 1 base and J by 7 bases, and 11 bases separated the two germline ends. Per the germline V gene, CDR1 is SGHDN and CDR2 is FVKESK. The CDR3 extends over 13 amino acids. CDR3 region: CASSQGRGQEQYF. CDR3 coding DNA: TGTGCCAGCAGCCAAGGGCGGGGGCAAGAGCAGTACTTC.

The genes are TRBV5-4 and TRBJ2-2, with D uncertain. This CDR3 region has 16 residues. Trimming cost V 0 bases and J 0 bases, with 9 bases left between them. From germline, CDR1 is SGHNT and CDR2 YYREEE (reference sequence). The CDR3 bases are TGTGCCAGCAGCTTGGATCCGGTCTCGAACACCGGGGAGCTGTTTTTT. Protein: CASSLDPVSNTGELFF.

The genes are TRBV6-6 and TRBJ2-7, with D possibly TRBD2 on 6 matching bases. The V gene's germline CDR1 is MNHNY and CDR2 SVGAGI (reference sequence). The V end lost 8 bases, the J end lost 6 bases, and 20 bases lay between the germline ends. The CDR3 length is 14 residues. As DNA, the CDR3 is TGTGCCAGCGCTAATGGGGTTATGGGGGGCGAGCAGTACTTC. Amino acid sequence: CASANGVMGGEQYF.

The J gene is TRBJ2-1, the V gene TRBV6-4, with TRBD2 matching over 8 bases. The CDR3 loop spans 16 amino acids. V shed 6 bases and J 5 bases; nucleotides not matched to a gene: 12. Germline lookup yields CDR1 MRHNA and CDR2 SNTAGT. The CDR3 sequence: CASSNRVGGGNNEQFF. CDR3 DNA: TGTGCCAGCAGCAACAGAGTGGGCGGGGGGAACAATGAGCAGTTCTTC.

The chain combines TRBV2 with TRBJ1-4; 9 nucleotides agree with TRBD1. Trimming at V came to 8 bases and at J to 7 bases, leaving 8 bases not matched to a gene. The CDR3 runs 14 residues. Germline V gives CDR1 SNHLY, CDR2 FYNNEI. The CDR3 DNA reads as TGTGCCAGCTACAGGGGGCAGCGCTCTGAAAAACTGTTTTTT. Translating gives CASYRGQRSEKLFF.

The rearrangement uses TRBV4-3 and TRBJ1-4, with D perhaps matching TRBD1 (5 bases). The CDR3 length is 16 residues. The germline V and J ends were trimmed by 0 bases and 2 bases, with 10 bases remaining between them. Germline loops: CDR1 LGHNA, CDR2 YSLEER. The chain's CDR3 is CASSQDSGLTNEKLFF. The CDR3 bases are TGCGCCAGCAGCCAAGATTCAGGGCTGACTAATGAAAAACTGTTTTTT.

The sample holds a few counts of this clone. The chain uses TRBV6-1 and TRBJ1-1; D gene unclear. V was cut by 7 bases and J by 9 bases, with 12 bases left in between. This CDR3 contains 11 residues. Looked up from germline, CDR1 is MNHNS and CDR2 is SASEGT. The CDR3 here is CASKQSGQAFF. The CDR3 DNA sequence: TGTGCCAGCAAACAGTCCGGTCAAGCTTTCTTT.

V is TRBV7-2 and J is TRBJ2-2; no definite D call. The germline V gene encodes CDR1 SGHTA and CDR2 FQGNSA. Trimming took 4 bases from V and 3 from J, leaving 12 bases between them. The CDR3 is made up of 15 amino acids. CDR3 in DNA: TGTGCCAGCAGCTCCTGGAATGGAGACACCGGGGAGCTGTTTTTT. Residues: CASSSWNGDTGELFF.

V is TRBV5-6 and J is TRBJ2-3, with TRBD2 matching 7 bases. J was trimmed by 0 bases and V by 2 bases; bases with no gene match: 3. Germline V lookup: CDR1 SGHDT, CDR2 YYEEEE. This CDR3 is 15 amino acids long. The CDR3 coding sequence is TGTGCCAGCAGCTTTCTAGCGGTTAGCACAGATACGCAGTATTTT. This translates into CASSFLAVSTDTQYF.

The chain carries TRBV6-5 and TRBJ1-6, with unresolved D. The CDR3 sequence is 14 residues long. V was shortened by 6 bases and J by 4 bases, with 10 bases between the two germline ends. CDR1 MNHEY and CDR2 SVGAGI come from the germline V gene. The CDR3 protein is CASSLRSYNSPLHF. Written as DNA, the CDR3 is TGTGCCAGCAGCCTACGGAGTTATAATTCACCCCTCCACTTT.

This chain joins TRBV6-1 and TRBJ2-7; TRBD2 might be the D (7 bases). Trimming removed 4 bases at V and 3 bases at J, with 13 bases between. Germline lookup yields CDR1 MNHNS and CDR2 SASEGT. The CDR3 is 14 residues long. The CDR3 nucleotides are TGTGCCAGCAGTGTTTACGGGGGGCACTACGAGCAGTACTTC. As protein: CASSVYGGHYEQYF.

DNA for the CDR3: TGTGCCAGCAGTGTTGGAGGCAATGGGGGAAACACCATATATTTT. Translation gives CASSVGGNGGNTIYF. The chain uses TRBV6-6 and TRBJ1-3; D is uncertain. Trimming removed 5 bases at V and 4 bases at J, with 15 bases between. The length of the CDR3 is 15 residues. CDR1 is MNHNY, CDR2 SVGAGI, per germline (reference sequence).

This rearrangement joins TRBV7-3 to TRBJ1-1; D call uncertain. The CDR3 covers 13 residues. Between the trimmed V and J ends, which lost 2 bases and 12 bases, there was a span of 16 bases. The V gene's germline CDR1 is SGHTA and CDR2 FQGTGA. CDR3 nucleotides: TGTGCCAGCAGCTTACGCAGGAACGGAGTACCTTTCTTT. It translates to CASSLRRNGVPFF. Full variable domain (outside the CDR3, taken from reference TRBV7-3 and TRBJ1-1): GAGVSQTPSNKVTEKGKYVELRCDPISGHTALYWYRQSLGQGPEFLIYFQGTGAADDSGLPNDRFFAVRPEGSVSTLKIQRTERGDSAVYLCASSLRRNGVPFFGQGTRLTVV.

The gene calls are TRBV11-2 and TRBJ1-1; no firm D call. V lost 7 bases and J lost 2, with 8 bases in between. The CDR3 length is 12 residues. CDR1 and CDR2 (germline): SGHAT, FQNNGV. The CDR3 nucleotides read TGTGCCAGCATGAGGCTAAACACTGAAGCTTTCTTT. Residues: CASMRLNTEAFF.

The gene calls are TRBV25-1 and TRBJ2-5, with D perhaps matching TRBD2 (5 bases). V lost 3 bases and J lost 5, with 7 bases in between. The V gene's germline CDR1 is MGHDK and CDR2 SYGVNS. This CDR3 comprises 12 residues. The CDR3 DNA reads TGTGCCAGCAGTGAGGGAGTTGAGACCCAGTACTTC. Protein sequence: CASSEGVETQYF.